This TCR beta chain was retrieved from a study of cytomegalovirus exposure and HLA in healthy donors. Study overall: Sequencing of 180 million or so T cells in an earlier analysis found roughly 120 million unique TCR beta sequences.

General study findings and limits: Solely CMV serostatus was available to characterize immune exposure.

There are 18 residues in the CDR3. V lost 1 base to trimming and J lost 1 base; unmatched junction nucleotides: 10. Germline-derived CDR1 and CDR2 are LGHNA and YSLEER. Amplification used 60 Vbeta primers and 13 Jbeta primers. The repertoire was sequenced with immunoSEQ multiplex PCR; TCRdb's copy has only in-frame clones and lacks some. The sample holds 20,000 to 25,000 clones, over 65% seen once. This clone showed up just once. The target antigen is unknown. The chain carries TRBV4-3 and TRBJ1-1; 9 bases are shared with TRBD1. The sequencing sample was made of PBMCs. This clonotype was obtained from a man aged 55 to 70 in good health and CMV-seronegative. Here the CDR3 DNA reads TGCGCCAGCAGCCAAGCAGCAGGGACAGGGCGGAAGAACACTGAAGCTTTCTTT. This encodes CASSQAAGTGRKNTEAFF.